The next 25 T cell receptor beta chains were all read from a single sample in a study of response to subunit inactivated influenza vaccine. TCRdb recomputed calls from the RT-PCR reads with MiXCR, one row per CDR3 protein. The repertoire has some 600,000 distinct CDR3 sequences, around 15% of them found once; the top ten carry about 7.4%. The source was PBMCs from blood, collected 14 to 15 days before vaccination. The source of these receptors is a man in his forties or fifties who received an inactivated influenza vaccine.

This clonotype was seen a handful of times. The chain recombines TRBV29-1 with TRBJ2-3; 12 bases line up with TRBD1. CDR3 length equals 14 residues. V was pared by 7 bases and J by 7 bases, with 9 bases of the junction left unmatched. Germline lookup yields CDR1 SQVTM and CDR2 ANQGSEA. The CDR3 DNA is TGCAGCGCCCGTGCGGGACAGGGGGCATATACGCAGTATTTT. It encodes CSARAGQGAYTQYF.

The sample holds a few counts of this clonotype. V gene TRBV11-2 combines with J gene TRBJ2-1, with D perhaps TRBD2 (7 bases). V was trimmed by 4 bases and J by 7 bases, leaving 17 bases between them. The CDR3 is made up of 15 amino acids. From germline, CDR1 is SGHAT and CDR2 FQNNGV. CDR3 bases: TGTGCCAGCAGCTGGAGGGGGGGCCCCAATAATGAGCAGTTCTTC. Translation gives CASSWRGGPNNEQFF.

Points on this clonotype: An end of the junction differs from the germline gene, which may be a read error. This chain connects TRBV6-1 to TRBJ2-1, with TRBD1 matching over 8 bases. The CDR3 runs to 16 residues. CDR1 MNHNS and CDR2 SASEGT come from the germline V gene. The CDR3 sequence is CASSLQGVFSYDEQFF. In DNA form, the CDR3 reads TGTGCCAGCAGCCTACAGGGGGTGTTCTCCTACGATGAGCAGTTCTTC.

DNA for the CDR3: TGTGCCAGCAGCGTCGGACAGGGCCTAAATCAGCCCCAGCATTTT. Translation: CASSVGQGLNQPQHF. The genes are TRBV9 and TRBJ1-5; 8 nucleotides align to TRBD1. CDR3 length: 15 amino acids. V was clipped by 2 bases and J by 4 bases; unmatched bases: 5. Per the germline V gene, CDR1 is SGDLS and CDR2 is YYNGEE.

The chain links TRBV5-1 to TRBJ2-1; D gene unclear. The V and J ends lost 1 base and 0 bases respectively, with 11 bases between them. The germline V gene has CDR1 SGHRS and CDR2 YFSETQ. The CDR3 runs 16 residues. CDR3 sequence (DNA): TGCGCCAGCAGCTTGCGAGGTTTGGGCTCCTACAATGAGCAGTTCTTC. Translated: CASSLRGLGSYNEQFF.

This clonotype was picked up many times. This chain links TRBV20-1 with TRBJ2-3; a weak D match, TRBD2 (7 bases). Germline CDR1 DFQATT, CDR2 SNEGSKA (reference sequence). The CDR3 loop spans 16 amino acids. V lost 0 bases and J lost 5, with 18 bases in between. The CDR3 is CSARDSRGASGDTQYF. The CDR3 DNA reads as TGCAGTGCTAGAGATTCACGGGGGGCTTCCGGAGATACGCAGTATTTT.

A few counts support this clonotype. The chain links TRBV9 to TRBJ1-2; D possibly corresponds to TRBD1 (5 bases). V gave up 0 bases and J gave up 0 bases, with 15 bases separating them. CDR1 is SGDLS, CDR2 YYNGEE, per germline. This CDR3 spans 17 amino acids. The chain's CDR3 is CASSVDGAGQANYGYTF. For the CDR3, the DNA is TGTGCCAGCAGCGTAGACGGGGCAGGGCAAGCTAACTATGGCTACACCTTC. Together with reference TRBV9 and TRBJ1-2, the CDR3 gives the full variable domain: DSGVTQTPKHLITATGQRVTLRCSPRSGDLSVYWYQQSLDQGLQFLIQYYNGEERAKGNILERFSAQQFPDLHSELNLSSLELGDSALYFCASSVDGAGQANYGYTFGSGTRLTVV.

This clonotype was seen a handful of times. Germline and junction disagree at one end, which may indicate a read error. The V and J genes are TRBV6-2 or TRBV6-3 and TRBJ2-2, with D tentatively TRBD2 (6 bases). This CDR3 has 13 amino acids. Germline values: CDR1 MNHEY, CDR2 SVGEGT. The CDR3 nucleotides are TGTGCCAGCAGTCCTCGACGGGGCGGGGAGCTTTTTTTT. It yields the protein CASSPRRGGELFF.

This clonotype has ten or more counts. This rearrangement joins TRBV5-1 to TRBJ2-5; 8 nucleotides line up with TRBD2. After removal of 4 bases from V and 2 bases from J, the junction contained 7 bases not matched to a gene. This CDR3 is 15 amino acids long. The germline V gene encodes CDR1 SGHRS and CDR2 YFSETQ. The CDR3 protein is CASSPVVAGQETQYF. CDR3 in DNA: TGCGCCAGCAGCCCGGTGGTAGCGGGGCAAGAGACCCAGTACTTC.

The CDR3: CATSASWGRSYNEQFF. The CDR3 DNA follows: TGTGCCACCAGTGCTTCTTGGGGGAGGTCCTACAATGAGCAGTTCTTC. The chain joins TRBV24-1 to TRBJ2-1; D perhaps matches TRBD2 (6 bases). This CDR3 has 16 amino acids. The germline V gene encodes CDR1 KGHDR and CDR2 SFDVKD. Trimming took off 5 bases at V and 1 base at J, with 14 bases between the two ends.

Note on this clonotype: One end of the junction fails to match germline, which may point to a read error. The rearrangement links TRBV12-3 or TRBV12-4 to TRBJ2-1; TRBD2 matches at 10 bases. The CDR3 spans 13 residues. The CDR3 spells CASSLAGSGRKYF. In DNA form, the CDR3 reads TGTGCCAGCAGTTTAGCTGGTAGCGGGAGGAAGTACTTC.

This clonotype was found a few times. This chain links TRBV20-1 with TRBJ1-2; 9 positions match TRBD1. CDR1 DFQATT and CDR2 SNEGSKA come from the germline V gene (reference sequence). V trimming: 6 bases; J trimming: 8 bases; junction bases outside the gene matches: 4. This CDR3 has 11 amino acids. The CDR3 DNA reads as TGCAGTGCCCAGGACAGGGGAGGCTACACCTTC. Translation gives CSAQDRGGYTF.

The chain recombines TRBV12-3 or TRBV12-4 with TRBJ2-1; 11 nucleotides line up with TRBD2. J was trimmed by 7 bases and V by 6 bases; bases with no gene match: 8. The CDR3 is made up of 15 amino acids. CDR3 residues: CASRTSGGVGNEQFF. The CDR3 region has the DNA TGTGCCAGCAGAACTAGCGGGGGCGTGGGAAATGAGCAGTTCTTC.

This rearrangement joins TRBV7-2 to TRBJ1-6; D not resolved. This CDR3 contains 14 residues. CDR1 and CDR2 from the germline V gene are SGHTA and FQGNSA. The V end was cut by 1 base, the J end by 6 bases, with 7 bases between. This chain's CDR3 is CASSLGVSNSPLHF. The CDR3 nucleotides read TGTGCCAGCAGCTTAGGGGTTAGTAATTCACCCCTCCACTTT.

V gene TRBV21-1 combines with J gene TRBJ1-5; the listed D gene, TRBD1, was not tested against the DNA. TRBV21-1 is termed a pseudogene. The CDR3 runs 16 residues. The CDR3 sequence: CASSKADRGPYQPQHF. The CDR3 DNA follows: TGTGCCAGCAGCAAAGCGGACAGGGGGCCGTATCAGCCCCAGCATTTT.

The rearrangement uses TRBV12-3 or TRBV12-4 and TRBJ1-2; 7 bases are shared with TRBD1. This CDR3 is built from 14 residues. Trimming at V came to 5 bases and at J to 4 bases, leaving 7 bases not matched to a gene. The CDR3 coding sequence is TGTGCCAGCAGTGAGACAGGGCTAGTCTATGGCTACACCTTC. Protein product: CASSETGLVYGYTF.

A few counts support this clonotype. The rearrangement joins TRBV4-2 to TRBJ2-2; TRBD2 matches 8 bases. This CDR3 is built from 16 residues. Germline V CDR1 and CDR2: LGHNA, YNFKEQ. With 1 base clipped from V and 4 bases from J, the junction kept 5 bases outside the gene matches. The CDR3 protein is CASSQVNGGATGELFF. The CDR3 nucleotides read TGTGCCAGCAGCCAAGTTAACGGGGGGGCCACCGGGGAGCTGTTTTTT.

The chain has TRBV5-5 and TRBJ1-6, with D unresolved. This CDR3 spans 16 amino acids. The germline gives CDR1 SGHKS, CDR2 YYEKEE (reference sequence). The V end lost 2 bases, the J end lost 9 bases, and 18 bases lay between the germline ends. In DNA form, the CDR3 reads TGTGCCAGCAGCTTCAGTTTCGGTTCTCTTGGTTCACCCCTCCACTTT. Translation gives CASSFSFGSLGSPLHF.

This sequence joins TRBV20-1 and TRBJ2-7; TRBD2 matches 9 bases. V lost 4 bases, J lost 0 bases, and 4 bases stayed unmatched. Germline CDR1 and CDR2: DFQATT and SNEGSKA (reference sequence). The CDR3 extends over 14 amino acids. The CDR3 spells CSATSGGSSYEQYF. The CDR3 DNA reads TGCAGTGCTACAAGCGGGGGGAGCTCCTACGAGCAGTACTTC.

This clonotype came up a few times. The chain is built from TRBV2 and TRBJ2-2; no definite D call. This CDR3 comprises 14 residues. Trimming stripped 6 bases from V and 0 bases from J, with 8 bases between. CDR1 is SNHLY, CDR2 FYNNEI, per germline. CDR3: CASRREPNTGELFF. CDR3 nucleotides: TGTGCCAGCAGGCGAGAACCGAACACCGGGGAGCTGTTTTTT.

This clonotype was detected a few times. The chain carries TRBV20-1 and TRBJ1-2; 9 bases fit TRBD1. The CDR3 has 15 residues. The germline CDR1 and CDR2 sequences are DFQATT and SNEGSKA (reference sequence). Trimming cost V 0 bases and J 2 bases; bases outside gene matches: 4. CDR3 protein: CSARDRTGVNYGYTF. The CDR3 coding sequence is TGCAGTGCTAGAGATCGGACAGGGGTAAACTATGGCTACACCTTC.

This clonotype was detected only a few times. The gene calls are TRBV6-5 and TRBJ2-2; 9 bases fit TRBD2. The CDR3 sequence is 19 residues long. Trimming removed 4 bases from V and 5 bases from J; junction bases left unmatched: 17. Per the germline V gene, CDR1 is MNHEY and CDR2 is SVGAGI. The CDR3 DNA follows: TGTGCCAGCAGTTCTGGGGCCAAATTCGGACTAGCGATGACCGGGGAGCTGTTTTTT. It is translated as CASSSGAKFGLAMTGELFF.

This chain uses TRBV24-1 with TRBJ2-1, with D possibly matching TRBD2 (6 bases). The CDR3 sequence is 15 residues long. V was pared by 9 bases and J by 6 bases, with 20 bases between. Germline values: CDR1 KGHDR, CDR2 SFDVKD. The CDR3 DNA follows: TGTGCCACCTCACCCCGGGAGAATAAACGCAATGAGCAGTTCTTC. It specifies CATSPRENKRNEQFF.

The chain employs TRBV20-1 and TRBJ2-3, with 14 bases lining up with TRBD2. CDR3 length: 15 amino acids. Per the germline V gene, CDR1 is DFQATT and CDR2 is SNEGSKA (reference sequence). The V segment lost 3 bases and the J segment 5 bases; nucleotides outside the gene matches: 4. The CDR3: CSASRLAGGQDTQYF. The CDR3 region has the DNA TGCAGTGCTAGTAGACTAGCGGGGGGGCAAGATACGCAGTATTTT.

This sequence joins TRBV7-3 and TRBJ2-5, with D possibly matching TRBD2 (5 bases). There are 13 residues in the CDR3. Trimming shortened V by 5 bases and J by 5 bases, and 12 bases separated the two germline ends. Germline V gene data show CDR1 as SGHTA and CDR2 as FQGTGA. The DNA for the CDR3 is TGTGCCAGCAGCCCTAGGATAGCGGAGACCCAGTACTTC. As protein: CASSPRIAETQYF.